This TCR beta chain was recorded in a study of CD4 T cells in relation to SARS-CoV-2 and coronaviruses. In the study overall: PBMCs were cultured with antigen for roughly 10 days before TCR beta sequencing. Crossreactive spike epitopes shared across donors were mapped to their HLA restriction.

Unexposed donor CD4+ T cells date from about 2011-2018, before the COVID-19 pandemic. After 10 to 11 days of culture, CD4+ T cells were isolated. The CDR3 has 13 amino acids. Trimming cost V 5 bases and J 7 bases, with 14 bases left between them. Findings and limits, study-wide: The cross-reactivity analysis covered only spike protein, not other viral proteins.

Generated by immunoSEQ multiplex PCR, the TCRdb table keeps only in-frame clones and is missing some. The sample includes more than 20,000 clones, around 66% of them seen just once. A word on this clone: Its target is unknown.

What was sequenced was CD4+ T cells from PBMCs, cultured in vitro. The sequence was collected from a human donor in good health. The gene calls are TRBV12-3 or TRBV12-4 and TRBJ1-1, with D unclear. In DNA form, the CDR3 reads TGTGCCAGCAGTCCGTCGGGGTTAGGTGAAGCTTTCTTT. Translating it yields CASSPSGLGEAFF.